The following is a T cell receptor (beta chain) sequence with its context. The CDR3 covers 16 residues. Germline-derived CDR1 and CDR2 are MNHEY and SVGAGI. With 2 bases clipped from V and 2 bases from J, the junction kept 3 bases outside the gene matches. Participants were placed into cohorts based on the clinical history they reported. These data originate in a study of blood T cell repertoires in COVID-19. As for the study in general: The analysed material was cDNA or gDNA that came from T cells, B-cell-depleted T cells, or PBMCs.

Clones were sequenced by immunoSEQ multiplex PCR, and TCRdb holds only the in-frame ones, with some missing. The sample lists under 150,000 clones; approximately 84% were seen once. The TCR was taken from a man aged 50-60 years in a cohort exposed to, infected with or recovered from COVID-19 (not recorded which). The chain joins TRBV6-5 to TRBJ2-3; 11 bases are a match to TRBD2. Sequencing used PBMCs or T cells enriched from blood (not recorded which). CDR3 bases: TGTGCCAGCAGTTACGGTAGCGGGGGGGCCACAGATACGCAGTATTTT. Translating gives CASSYGSGGATDTQYF.